This T cell receptor beta chain was captured by sequencing in a study of beta chain features in type 1 diabetes (dated by TCRdb to 2016 to 2019). Background for the entire study: Mean age, gender distribution, total cell number and subset yield did not differ between patients and healthy donors. A total of some 110 million sorted cells were examined across all samples, and the number of cells per subset was strongly correlated with RNA yield. In the study, recently diagnosed type 1 diabetes patients and matched healthy donors were compared on the TCRB repertoires of their sorted circulating CD4+ T cell subsets. Regulatory and stem cell-like memory subsets were isolated from only 8 patients and roughly 8 healthy donors, whereas naive and central memory subsets came from all 30 or so donors.

What the work shows at the level of the full study, not this receptor alone: A moderate but significant shortening of TCRB CDR3 length was observed in type 1 diabetes patients in all four CD4+ subsets. Only small numbers of individuals were included in the HLA sub-analyses, which left unresolved whether HLA type had any influence on TCRB rearrangement. The naive, central memory and regulatory TCRB repertoires appeared to resemble one another more closely among patients than among healthy donors. Sequencing cDNA rather than genomic DNA could over-represent highly expressing activated cells, although activation and CD3 levels did not differ between groups. Shorter templates might be favored by PCR, yet because patient and control samples were amplified and corrected together, any such skew would affect both groups equally. Patients with type 1 diabetes made fewer insertions and deleted more nucleotides at VDJ recombination sites, implying thymic rearrangement abnormalities.

Looking up the germline V gene (reference sequence) yields CDR1 MNHNY and CDR2 SVGAGI. Trimming removed 5 bases from V and 3 bases from J; the gene matches leave 9 bases unexplained. Including cysteine and phenylalanine, the CDR3 has 16 amino acids. The only DNA kept is the CDR3, 48 bases in frame from the first base. This clone was seen just once. Its antigen remains unidentified. No qualities accompany the bases; no much larger clone lies one base away. All of the isolated RNA was reverse transcribed with the High Capacity cDNA Reverse Transcription Kit, so expressed TCRB transcripts were sequenced. Deep immunoSEQ sequencing was applied to naive, central memory and regulatory T cell samples, giving an average of about 3.57 million total reads per sample. Sorted cells were lysed in RLT buffer and RNA was extracted with DNase-treated RNeasy Micro or Mini kits, depending on cell number. Each cell subset was processed on its own to prevent cross-contamination, while patient and healthy donor samples were processed together. The immunoSEQ multiplex PCR was used to amplify TCRB sequences from cDNA, yielding 87-bp fragments that span the CDR3 region. Sequencing of the amplicons was performed on the Illumina HiSeq platform. The source study handled its data this way. PCR bias was computationally corrected using synthetic template baselines, reads within Hamming distance 2 were collapsed, and singletons that could not be merged were discarded. Reads were aligned against IMGT to assign V, D and J genes, CDR3 length and insertions or deletions at six rearrangement sites. Within each subset, clonotype counts were normalized to the number of sorted cells before true diversity and Gini coefficients were calculated with the tcR R package. Repertoire sharing was quantified using the overlap coefficient calculated on TCRB nucleotide sequences. Out-of-frame TCRB sequences from naive cells were analyzed as a proxy for the pre-selection repertoire. TCRdb retrieved this table from immuneACCESS and kept in-frame rearrangements only. Not all clones are present; in checked studies, unresolved V genes account for under half, and no reason is known for the remainder. V and J calls and clone size are copied from that table; D and trimming were computed from the DNA. The sample includes 600,000 or so clones, with roughly 12% observed a single time. The top ten clones comprise over 0.1% of the sample.

Each donor gave one peripheral blood draw, roughly 120 mL on average, collected into heparinised tubes. A BD FACSAria II and a panel including CD45RO, CCR7, CD25, CD127, CD95 and CD27 were used to sort naive, central memory, regulatory and stem cell-like memory CD4+ T cells. A purity above 95% was achieved for all sorted populations. PBMCs were isolated right away by Lymphoprep density gradient centrifugation and were stained directly, without culture. So that batch effects would be minimized, each experiment stained and sorted samples in pairs, pairing one healthy donor with one patient. The receptor's source is a man aged 25 to 40 with type 1 diabetes. Sequenced material: naive CD4+ T cells from blood. The meaning of the sample's cell subset or site label: true naive CD4+ T cells. The sequence links TRBV6-6 to TRBJ2-4, and 8 junction bases match TRBD1. The CDR3: CASSPSRGLGKNIQYF. The bases are TGTGCCAGCAGTCCTTCCAGGGGGCTTGGCAAAAACATTCAGTACTTC.